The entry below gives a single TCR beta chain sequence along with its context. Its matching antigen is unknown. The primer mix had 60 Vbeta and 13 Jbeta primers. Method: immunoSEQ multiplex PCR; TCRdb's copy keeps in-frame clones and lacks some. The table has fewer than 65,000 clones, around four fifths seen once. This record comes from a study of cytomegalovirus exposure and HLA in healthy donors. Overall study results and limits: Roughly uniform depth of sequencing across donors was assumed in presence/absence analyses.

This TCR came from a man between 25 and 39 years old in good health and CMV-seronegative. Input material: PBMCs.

CDR3 region: CASSFGDTLDEQYF. CDR3 sequence (DNA): TGCGCCAGCAGCTTTGGGGACACGCTGGACGAGCAGTACTTC. The J gene is TRBJ2-7, the V gene TRBV5-1; TRBD1 is a possible D gene (6 bases). Germline V lookup: CDR1 SGHRS, CDR2 YFSETQ. V shed 2 bases and J shed 5 bases, with 14 bases lying between them. The CDR3 covers 14 residues.